Reported below is one T cell receptor beta chain. These data originate in a study of control samples from healthy donors and cancer patients. Using immunoSEQ multiplex PCR, the repertoire was profiled, and TCRdb retains in-frame clones only, with some absent. The sample has around 82,000 clones, around 91% seen once. This CDR3 has 13 residues. The V end lost 5 bases, the J end lost 7 bases, and 15 bases lay between the germline ends. Looked up from germline, CDR1 is SGHNT and CDR2 is YENEEA. Sequencing input: blood. The rearrangement joins TRBV11-3 to TRBJ2-7; D ambiguous. This receptor was obtained from a man aged 45 to 65 in good health. CDR3 sequence (DNA): TGTGCCAGCAGCCGATCCCCGGCCGGGGAGCAGTACTTC. Translating it yields CASSRSPAGEQYF.